A single sample gave rise to the 22 T cell receptor beta chains below, sequenced in a study of vaccination and CD4 T cells after COVID-19. Cultured CD4+ T cell DNA underwent sequencing with the Oncomine TCR Beta short-read assay. Each CDR3 protein is one row after TCRdb ran MiXCR on the PCR reads. Among roughly 20,000 distinct CDR3 sequences listed, roughly 47% were seen once. Described treatment: 10-day PBMC culture with coronavirus spike peptide pools or control peptides (ViraFEST assay). These receptors' antigens are unknown. The sample consisted of cultured CD4+ T cells from blood. Receptors originate from a human donor with COVID-19.

V is TRBV6-1 and J is TRBJ2-3; 10 nucleotides agree with TRBD2. This CDR3 spans 13 amino acids. Trimming removed 7 bases from V and 4 bases from J; junction bases left unmatched: 2. Germline CDR1 is MNHNS and CDR2 is SASEGT. Written as DNA, the CDR3 is TGTGCCAGCACTAGCGGGGGTGCAGATACGCAGTATTTT. This sequence encodes CASTSGGADTQYF.

The chain employs TRBV7-2 and TRBJ2-5; possibly TRBD1 for D (6 bases). CDR3 size: 13 residues. V was cut by 3 bases and J by 5 bases, with 10 bases left in between. Germline values: CDR1 SGHTA, CDR2 FQGNSA. The CDR3 DNA follows: TGTGCCAGCAGCTTGGTGGGGGCGGAGACCCAGTACTTC. It encodes CASSLVGAETQYF.

This rearrangement joins TRBV28 to TRBJ2-3, with a tentative D call TRBD1 (5 bases). The V end lost 2 bases, the J end lost 2 bases, and 11 bases lay between the germline ends. CDR3 size: 15 residues. Germline V gene lookup returns CDR1 MDHEN and CDR2 SYDVKM. The CDR3 DNA follows: TGTGCCAGCAGTTTAACAAACAGGCACACAGATACGCAGTATTTT. This sequence encodes CASSLTNRHTDTQYF.

The rearrangement uses TRBV18 and TRBJ1-1; the D is unclear. Per germline, CDR1 KGHSH and CDR2 LQKENI. Trimming took 5 bases from V and 9 from J, leaving 13 bases between them. The CDR3 is made up of 12 amino acids. The CDR3 region is CASSSKTEKAFF. CDR3 nucleotides: TGTGCCAGCTCATCCAAGACGGAAAAAGCTTTCTTT.

This clonotype was seen more than once but under ten times. V usage is TRBV21-1 and J usage is TRBJ1-1. TRBV21-1 is reported as a pseudogene. The CDR3 has 15 residues. Here the CDR3 DNA reads TGTGCCAGCAGCAAAGTGGTGACAAAGAACACTGAAGCTTTCTTT. The encoded protein is CASSKVVTKNTEAFF.

The chain couples TRBV19 to TRBJ1-5; D might be TRBD1 (5 bases). Germline assignment: CDR1 LNHDA and CDR2 SQIVND (reference sequence). Trimming stripped 6 bases from V and 0 bases from J, with 12 bases between. The CDR3 length is 15 residues. The CDR3 DNA is TGTGCCAGTAGCCACAGGCTTAATAGCAATCAGCCCCAGCATTTT. Translating gives CASSHRLNSNQPQHF.

The chain is built from TRBV20-1 and TRBJ1-2; a weak D match, TRBD1 (6 bases). The germline V gene has CDR1 DFQATT and CDR2 SNEGSKA (reference sequence). The ends were cut back, 3 bases at V and 8 bases at J, with 16 bases in the middle. CDR3 length: 13 residues. The CDR3 is CSASETGRLGYTF. In DNA, the CDR3 is TGCAGTGCTAGCGAAACAGGGAGATTAGGCTACACCTTC.

The V gene is TRBV7-2, the J gene TRBJ1-2, with TRBD1 as a possible D gene (6 bases). V was shortened by 0 bases and J by 8 bases, with 19 bases between the two germline ends. The germline gives CDR1 SGHTA, CDR2 FQGNSA. The length of the CDR3 is 16 residues. This CDR3 is CASSLAPARGARGYTF. CDR3 nucleotide sequence: TGTGCCAGCAGCTTAGCGCCTGCCAGGGGAGCAAGGGGCTACACCTTC.

Only one count was recorded for this clonotype. This rearrangement joins TRBV5-1 to TRBJ2-2; 8 bases are a match to TRBD1. J was trimmed by 4 bases and V by 0 bases; bases with no gene match: 5. Germline CDR1 and CDR2: SGHRS and YFSETQ. This CDR3 region has 16 residues. The CDR3 DNA sequence: TGCGCCAGCAGCTTGGGAGTGGACAGGGTCACCGGGGAGCTGTTTTTT. It specifies CASSLGVDRVTGELFF.

The chain links TRBV12-3 or TRBV12-4 to TRBJ2-2, with D tentatively TRBD1 (5 bases). V gave up 1 base and J gave up 2 bases, with 8 bases separating them. This CDR3 region has 15 residues. CDR3 amino acids: CASSLGTLNTGELFF. CDR3 DNA sequence: TGTGCCAGCAGTTTAGGGACACTTAACACCGGGGAGCTGTTTTTT.

The V gene is TRBV6-1, the J gene TRBJ2-1, with D perhaps TRBD2 (5 bases). The CDR3 has 12 residues. V was cut by 8 bases and J by 4 bases, with 9 bases left in between. Germline CDR1 MNHNS, CDR2 SASEGT. The CDR3 DNA reads as TGTGCCAGCTCTAGCAGATACAATGAGCAGTTCTTC. Translation: CASSSRYNEQFF.

In its sample, this clonotype was seen a few times. This sequence joins TRBV20-1 and TRBJ2-2, with no clear D. Deletions cut 6 bases from V and 1 base from J, with 12 bases between. CDR1 is DFQATT and CDR2 is SNEGSKA in the germline V gene (reference sequence). This CDR3 is built from 14 residues. The CDR3, as DNA: TGCAGTGCGCTAGAGGTGGGGAACACCGGGGAGCTGTTTTTT. It specifies CSALEVGNTGELFF.

This clonotype was detected only a few times. In DNA form, the CDR3 reads TGTGCCAGTTACAGACAGGCGAACACCGGGGAGCTGTTTTTT. It codes for CASYRQANTGELFF. The chain is built from TRBV19 and TRBJ2-2; D possibly corresponds to TRBD1 (6 bases). Germline lookup yields CDR1 LNHDA and CDR2 SQIVND (reference sequence). The CDR3 runs to 14 residues. V lost 8 bases, J lost 0 bases, and 10 bases lay in between.

The chain joins TRBV24-1 to TRBJ2-1; 13 positions agree with TRBD2. The CDR3 contains 16 residues. Germline V gene data show CDR1 as KGHDR and CDR2 as SFDVKD. The ends lost 3 bases at V and 7 bases at J; junction bases unmatched: 5. The CDR3, as DNA: TGTGCCACCAGTGATCCTACTAGCGGGGGGGCTAATGAGCAGTTCTTC. This gives the protein CATSDPTSGGANEQFF.

The chain recombines TRBV6-2 or TRBV6-3 with TRBJ2-5; no clear D gene. The CDR3 is 12 residues long. Germline V gene lookup returns CDR1 MNHEY and CDR2 SVGEGT. Trimming removed 2 bases from V and 5 bases from J, with 6 bases in between. The CDR3 DNA sequence: TGTGCCAGCAGTTACGGCGAGGAGACCCAGTACTTC. Translating gives CASSYGEETQYF.

This clonotype was recorded a few times. CDR3 bases: TGTGCCAGCAGTTACAAGGTTCAGGGGGCGGCCAAAAACATTCAGTACTTC. Translated: CASSYKVQGAAKNIQYF. The chain links TRBV6-2 or TRBV6-3 to TRBJ2-4, with TRBD1 matching over 8 bases. The germline gives CDR1 MNHEY, CDR2 SVGEGT. J gave up 1 base and V 2 bases, and 7 bases lay outside the gene matches. The CDR3 spans 17 residues.

The chain carries TRBV2 and TRBJ1-2; D is perhaps TRBD1 (6 bases). Germline CDR1 is SNHLY and CDR2 is FYNNEI. Trimming shortened V by 6 bases and J by 2 bases, and 7 bases separated the two germline ends. The CDR3 contains 12 residues. The CDR3 is CASSTGNYGYTF. The CDR3 coding sequence is TGTGCCAGCAGCACAGGGAACTATGGCTACACCTTC.

This chain links TRBV6-1 with TRBJ2-3; D perhaps matches TRBD2 (6 bases). With 7 bases removed from V and 3 bases from J, the gap between germline ends came to 14 bases. The germline V gene encodes CDR1 MNHNS and CDR2 SASEGT. The CDR3 is made up of 14 amino acids. DNA of the CDR3: TGTGCCAGCACCCTAGGGAGGCAGACAGATACGCAGTATTTT. This translates into CASTLGRQTDTQYF.

This chain connects TRBV27 to TRBJ1-1, with TRBD1 as a possible D gene (6 bases). CDR3 size: 17 residues. V shed 2 bases and J shed 1 base, with 17 bases lying between them. The germline gives CDR1 MNHEY, CDR2 SMNVEV (reference sequence). The chain's CDR3 is CASSLGGARVSNTEAFF. CDR3 coding DNA: TGTGCCAGCAGTTTAGGGGGCGCGAGAGTATCGAACACTGAAGCTTTCTTT.

The rearrangement links TRBV7-2 to TRBJ2-3, with 8 bases that match TRBD2. This CDR3 is built from 14 residues. Germline CDR1 reads SGHTA; CDR2 reads FQGNSA. J gave up 2 bases and V 5 bases, and 3 bases lay outside the gene matches. CDR3: CASSPGGYTDTQYF. Here the CDR3 DNA reads TGTGCCAGCAGCCCGGGGGGGTACACAGATACGCAGTATTTT. The entire variable domain, with the rest obtained from reference TRBV7-2 and TRBJ2-3, is as follows: GAGVSQSPSNKVTEKGKDVELRCDPISGHTALYWYRQSLGQGLEFLIYFQGNSAPDKSGLPSDRFSAERTGGSVSTLTIQRTQQEDSAVYLCASSPGGYTDTQYFGPGTRLTVL.

This clonotype was picked up a small number of times. This chain links TRBV5-1 with TRBJ1-5; D not resolved. Germline loops: CDR1 SGHRS, CDR2 YFSETQ. V was clipped by 0 bases and J by 1 base, with 5 bases between them. The CDR3 is 14 amino acids. The CDR3 sequence is CASSLAGSNQPQHF. CDR3 nucleotide sequence: TGCGCCAGCAGCTTGGCGGGAAGCAATCAGCCCCAGCATTTT. The full variable domain, with the rest looked up from reference TRBV5-1 and TRBJ1-5, is KAGVTQTPRYLIKTRGQQVTLSCSPISGHRSVSWYQQTPGQGLQFLFEYFSETQRNKGNFPGRFSGRQFSNSRSEMNVSTLELGDSALYLCASSLAGSNQPQHFGDGTRLSIL.

J is TRBJ2-5 and V is TRBV28; 7 positions match TRBD2. Germline trimming cut 3 bases from V and 6 bases from J; bases unmatched to any gene: 13. Germline CDR1 is MDHEN and CDR2 is SYDVKM. This CDR3 has 16 amino acids. The CDR3 here is CASSLEGRGGVKTQYF. In DNA, the CDR3 is TGTGCCAGCAGTTTGGAGGGCCGGGGAGGGGTAAAGACCCAGTACTTC.